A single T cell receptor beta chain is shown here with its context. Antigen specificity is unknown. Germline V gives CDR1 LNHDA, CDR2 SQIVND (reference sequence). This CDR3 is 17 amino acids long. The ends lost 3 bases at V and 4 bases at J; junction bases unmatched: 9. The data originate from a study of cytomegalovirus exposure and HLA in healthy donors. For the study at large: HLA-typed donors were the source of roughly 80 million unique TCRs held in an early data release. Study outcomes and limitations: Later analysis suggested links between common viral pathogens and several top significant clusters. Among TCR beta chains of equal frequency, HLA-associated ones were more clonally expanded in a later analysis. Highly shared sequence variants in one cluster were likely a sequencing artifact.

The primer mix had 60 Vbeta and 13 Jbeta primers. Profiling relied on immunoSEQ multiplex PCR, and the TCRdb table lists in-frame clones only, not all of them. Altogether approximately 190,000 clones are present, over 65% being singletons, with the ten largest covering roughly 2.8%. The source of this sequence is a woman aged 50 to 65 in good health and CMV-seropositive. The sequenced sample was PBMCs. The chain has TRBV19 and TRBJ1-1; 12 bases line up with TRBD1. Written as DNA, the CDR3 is TGTGCCAGTAGTATCGTATGGGACAGGGGGCCCATCACTGAAGCTTTCTTT. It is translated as CASSIVWDRGPITEAFF.